One sample yielded the 8 T cell receptor beta chains listed below, sequenced in a study. Treg sorting used a CD4+CD25+CD127-/low gate. TCRdb recomputed calls from the 5' RACE reads with MiXCR, one row per CDR3 protein. The sample records under 45,000 distinct CDR3 sequences, under 25% being singletons. What was sequenced was Tregs sorted from blood. The receptors were gathered from a female donor with breast cancer.

V and J are TRBV7-9 and TRBJ1-1; 10 bases are a match to TRBD1. V trimming: 6 bases; J trimming: 5 bases; junction bases outside the gene matches: 6. The CDR3 loop spans 14 amino acids. Germline lookup yields CDR1 SEHNR and CDR2 FQNEAQ (reference sequence). CDR3: CASSWDRGGTEAFF. CDR3 nucleotide sequence: TGTGCCAGCAGTTGGGACAGGGGAGGGACTGAAGCTTTCTTT.

This chain uses TRBV28 with TRBJ1-1; D is perhaps TRBD1 (5 bases). V lost 10 bases to trimming and J lost 0 bases, with 15 bases between them. The germline CDR1 and CDR2 sequences are MDHEN and SYDVKM. The CDR3 is made up of 14 amino acids. In DNA form, the CDR3 reads TGTGCCACCCAGGGCGGCACCATGAACACTGAAGCTTTCTTT. As protein: CATQGGTMNTEAFF.

This clonotype was recorded a few times. V gene TRBV5-1 combines with J gene TRBJ2-5, with no clear D. The CDR3 length is 13 residues. V lost 3 bases and J lost 4, with 10 bases in between. In germline, CDR1 is SGHRS, CDR2 YFSETQ. The CDR3 sequence: CASSSTFGETQYF. In nucleotides, the CDR3 is TGCGCCAGCAGCTCGACGTTCGGAGAGACCCAGTACTTC. Together with reference TRBV5-1 and TRBJ2-5, the CDR3 gives the full variable domain: KAGVTQTPRYLIKTRGQQVTLSCSPISGHRSVSWYQQTPGQGLQFLFEYFSETQRNKGNFPGRFSGRQFSNSRSEMNVSTLELGDSALYLCASSSTFGETQYFGPGTRLLVL.

This clonotype was counted a few times. The gene calls are TRBV14 and TRBJ1-3; no reliable D call. The germline gives CDR1 SGHDN, CDR2 FVKESK. V lost 0 bases and J 0 bases, leaving 6 bases between the germline ends. This CDR3 contains 15 residues. The CDR3 loop is CASSQDSSSGNTIYF. CDR3 coding DNA: TGTGCCAGCAGCCAAGACTCCTCCTCTGGAAACACCATATATTTT.

This clonotype occurred many times. The CDR3 protein is CASSTGQGTDTQYF. Written as DNA, the CDR3 is TGTGCCAGCAGCACAGGGCAGGGTACAGATACGCAGTATTTT. V is TRBV7-3 and J is TRBJ2-3, with D possibly being TRBD1 (6 bases). Germline V gene sequence: CDR1 SGHTA, CDR2 FQGTGA. The CDR3 loop spans 14 amino acids. Trimming cost V 5 bases and J 3 bases, with 12 bases left between them.

The chain carries TRBV6-5 and TRBJ2-2; the match to TRBD1 covers 9 bases. The V segment lost 6 bases and the J segment 0 bases; nucleotides outside the gene matches: 17. This CDR3 contains 20 residues. Germline V gene lookup returns CDR1 MNHEY and CDR2 SVGAGI. The CDR3 is CASSASGTGFVRTNTGELFF. For the CDR3, the DNA is TGTGCCAGCAGCGCATCCGGGACAGGGTTCGTTCGAACGAACACCGGGGAGCTGTTTTTT.

In the case of this clonotype: A single base separates this from a much larger clone, so it may be a read error. V usage is TRBV4-1 and J usage is TRBJ2-3, with D unclear. Per germline, CDR1 MGHRA and CDR2 YSYEKL. This CDR3 comprises 15 residues. CDR3 sequence reads: CASSQVKMSTDRQYF. The CDR3 region has the DNA TGCGCCAGCAGCCAAGTCAAAATGAGCACAGATAGGCAGTATTTT.

This clonotype appeared a few times. This chain links TRBV28 with TRBJ2-5, with D perhaps being TRBD1 or TRBD2 (7 bases each). V was shortened by 2 bases and J by 3 bases, with 19 bases between the two germline ends. The germline CDR1 and CDR2 sequences are MDHEN and SYDVKM. The CDR3 is 17 amino acids. The DNA of the CDR3 is TGTGCCAGCAGTTTAGGGAGGGGGGACAGAAGAGAAGAGACCCAGTACTTC. This translates into CASSLGRGDRREETQYF.